This record concerns one T cell receptor beta chain sequence. Its antigen remains undetermined. Libraries were built with the immunoSEQ multiplex PCR assay. A mixture of 60 forward primers for TCR Vbeta segments and 13 reverse primers for TCR Jbeta segments was used in the multiplex PCR. The CDR3 region of rearranged TCR beta genes was amplified from genomic DNA by a multiplex PCR assay. Amplified TCR beta libraries were sequenced as 87-base-pair reads on the Illumina HiSeq System. The paper's data handling went like this. A later analysis tallied around 80 million unique TCR beta chains across the 550 to 850 repertoires, and some 10 million of those chains were shared by two or more donors. Raw reads were error-corrected and collapsed into unique sequences by a nearest-neighbor algorithm in which closely related sequences were merged to remove PCR and sequencing errors. V, D and J gene segments were assigned by aligning CDR3 sequences to IMGT reference sequences. For a sequence to be retained, a match of at least six nucleotides to both a V gene segment and a J gene segment was required. Rearrangements were called productive when the CDR3 lacked stop codons and stayed in frame with V and J; all others were non-productive. CDR3 was defined according to IMGT convention as the region running from the second conserved V-encoded cysteine to the conserved J-encoded phenylalanine. Sequences without an unambiguous match to a single V gene segment were excluded from the earlier analysis of about 630 of the donors. An earlier analysis of fewer than 750 of the donors called V segments functional above 56.7% productive rearrangements and segregating when the between-donor standard deviation exceeded 5%. A statistical classification framework was built for diagnosing cytomegalovirus status from the catalog of TCR beta chain sequences. V and J gene assignment, in a later analysis, came from comparing TCR nucleotide sequences with IMGT/GENE-DB human TR gene sequences. Using the TCRdist pipeline, a later analysis assigned CDR3 sequences along with most-parsimonious VDJ recombination scenarios. In a later analysis, each TCR beta chain was defined by its CDR3 amino acid sequence together with its V-gene family, and reads without a unique V-gene family were excluded. As a way to deal with suspected cross-contamination and a sequencing artifact, a later analysis dropped hundreds of nucleotide sequences that were highly shared and had low generation probability. For each public chain, a later analysis derived a clonal expansion index from normalized ranks of inferred template counts within each repertoire. In a later analysis, generation probabilities were computed using a VDJ recombination model fitted to out-of-frame rearrangements, and the results were checked against IGoR. Hypergeometric tests were used in a later analysis to score TCR-TCR, TCR-HLA and TCR-CMV co-occurrence, with a repertoire-size bias correction applied to the TCR pairs. In a later analysis, false discovery rates were estimated by permuting HLA or CMV assignments 20 times. In a later analysis, co-occurring TCRs were grouped using DBSCAN, and TCRdist sequence similarity was added for clustering within HLA-allele-positive subsets. For co-occurrence clustering, repertoires with fewer than 30,000 or more than 120,000 public chains were excluded, along with roughly 5 repertoires with anomalous nucleotide sharing. Drawn from immuneACCESS, this table holds only the in-frame rearrangements with V and J called that TCRdb kept. Clones are partly lost; checked studies trace under half to an unresolved V gene and leave the rest unexplained. That table is the source of V, J and clone size, and D and trimming were worked out from the DNA. The table kept for this sample lists approximately 60,000 clones. The top ten clonotypes cover around 5% of the sample.

Reading the germline V gene gives CDR1 SGHRS and CDR2 YFSETQ. The cysteine opens and the phenylalanine closes a CDR3 of 15 amino acids. Here the CDR3 DNA is all that survives: 45 bases in frame from base 1. Trimmed from V: 0 bases; trimmed from J: 6 bases; junction bases lacking a gene match: 1. This sample was taken from a study of cytomegalovirus exposure and HLA in healthy donors (dated by TCRdb to 2016 to 2017). Describing the broader study: According to an earlier analysis of 550 to 700 of the donors, about 179 million T cells yielded 117 million unique TCR beta sequences and approximately 280 Gb of sequence data. An early release covering around 630 HLA-typed donors comprised roughly 300 gigabases of sequencing data and around 86 million unique TCR sequences. Of the roughly 420 genotyped donors, approximately 80% were placed in the genetic ancestry cluster associated with self-reported Caucasian donors. The study was designed to test whether signatures of past pathogen exposure could be identified by cataloging public T cell receptors. The study used immunosequencing to profile the T cell repertoires of hundreds of subjects and linked those repertoires to cytomegalovirus serostatus. In addition to the first cohort of roughly 670 subjects, a separate validation cohort of approximately 130 different subjects was used. To predict cytomegalovirus infection status, the study combined high-throughput TCR immunosequencing, statistical association of individual TCRs with disease status, and machine learning. To study patterns of TCR occurrence, a later analysis re-analyzed previously published TCR beta repertoires from hundreds of donors and added high-resolution HLA genotyping. In the later analysis, no new phenotypic data were used to find candidate immune exposures; instead, reliance was placed on TCR beta sequences and their occurrence across donors. To decide whether each TCR beta V gene segment behaved as functional or pseudogenic, an earlier analysis of approximately 590 of the donors relied on high-throughput TCR beta sequencing. Donor age, sex, ethnicity and CMV serostatus were collected together with the repertoire data. A later genetic analysis took genome-wide SNP genotypes for about three fifths of the roughly 700 donors and used that subset as a discovery cohort. Every discovery cohort repertoire had been produced on one sequencing platform. Both class I and class II loci were covered by HLA typing, at four-digit resolution. The number of donors typed differed by locus, with about 620-630 for A, B, C, DRB1 and DQB1, more than 500 for DQA1, 600 to 610 for DPA1, and some 450 for DPB1. About five DR-DQ haplotypes were handled as single units for association and clustering because linkage in the cohort was strong. On average, roughly 250,000 unique TCR beta nucleotide sequences were sequenced per donor among 398 genotyped donors of the cohort, with roughly 19% of those sequences being non-productive. Study-wide findings and limitations: A later genetic analysis associated a missense DCLRE1C variant with V-gene and J-gene trimming of TCR beta chains, and an independent cohort replicated the association. According to a later analysis, parvovirus B19, influenza, CMV and Epstein-Barr virus appeared linked to several top co-occurrence clusters. Most TCR sequences were seen in very few donors, while some public TCRs were found in many individuals. Strong co-occurrence of HLA alleles, especially DR and DQ, made assigning TCR associations to individual alleles difficult. In a later analysis, TCR association rates were found to vary across HLA loci, with the most associated TCRs seen for DRB1 alleles and the fewest for HLA-C alleles. Because HLA typing was missing for some donors at each locus, association tests included only the typed subset. A further reported finding was that TCR beta sequences accurately predicted the HLA-A and HLA-B alleles for most subjects in the first cohort. The study gave a list of under 200 TCR beta chains associated with cytomegalovirus. The sequencing pipeline was judged likely to have produced a cluster of highly shared sequence variants as a technical artifact. The cohort was sequenced for TCR beta chains only, and without alpha or paired-chain data the features that could be detected were limited. A later analysis found that HLA-associated TCR beta chains were more clonally expanded and had lower generation probabilities than equally common non-associated chains. Correlated functional status among segregating V segments might reflect linkage disequilibrium, but an unknown experimental factor could not be ruled out. Because counts were too low, more than 15 rarely observed V segments, including chromosome 9 orphons, were left out of the earlier analysis of 587 of the donors. Compared with the roughly 700-donor mean, donors in an Asian-associated ancestry cluster had fewer N-insertions in productive TCRs, according to a later genetic analysis. The authors suggested that the approach could potentially be generalized to other disease states and immunological phenotypes. Most CMV-associated TCR beta chains appeared to be HLA-restricted in a later analysis, and the HLA associations seemed to be driven largely by CMV exposure. In a later analysis, some 17,000 TCR beta sequences were associated with specific HLA alleles at a false discovery rate of 0.05. In an earlier analysis of about 600 of the donors, most TCR beta V segments appeared in productive rearrangements about 87% or about 30% of the time, broadly matching IMGT annotations. Some IMGT-functional V segments, including TRBV6-2 and TRBV6-3, could not be distinguished by the 87-base-pair reads and were therefore excluded. Immune exposure information for the cohort was limited to CMV serostatus. In vitro tests confirmed that a few of the cytomegalovirus-associated TCR beta chains recognize cytomegalovirus antigens. Sequencing depth was assumed to be roughly uniform across donors in the presence/absence analyses, though that assumption may not hold. The classifier was reported to diagnose cytomegalovirus status with high specificity and sensitivity in both the original and validation cohorts.

The cohort comprised fewer than 700 healthy bone marrow donors. All cohort members were sampled while nominally healthy, although unrecorded immune exposures were likely present. The donor tested CMV seropositive, placing the donor among the 250 to 300 seropositive members of the cohort. Each donor provided a peripheral blood sample, and peripheral blood mononuclear cells were used for TCR beta sequencing. Genomic DNA extraction from the blood cell samples was performed with the Qiagen DNeasy Blood Extraction Kit. The receptor's source is a young man in good health and CMV-seropositive. Sequenced material: PBMCs. This chain joins TRBV5-1 to TRBJ2-7; the junction holds 15 bases that match TRBD2. The encoded CDR3 is CASSLAGLAGGEQYF. The nucleotide sequence reads TGCGCCAGCAGCTTGGCGGGACTAGCGGGGGGCGAGCAGTACTTC.